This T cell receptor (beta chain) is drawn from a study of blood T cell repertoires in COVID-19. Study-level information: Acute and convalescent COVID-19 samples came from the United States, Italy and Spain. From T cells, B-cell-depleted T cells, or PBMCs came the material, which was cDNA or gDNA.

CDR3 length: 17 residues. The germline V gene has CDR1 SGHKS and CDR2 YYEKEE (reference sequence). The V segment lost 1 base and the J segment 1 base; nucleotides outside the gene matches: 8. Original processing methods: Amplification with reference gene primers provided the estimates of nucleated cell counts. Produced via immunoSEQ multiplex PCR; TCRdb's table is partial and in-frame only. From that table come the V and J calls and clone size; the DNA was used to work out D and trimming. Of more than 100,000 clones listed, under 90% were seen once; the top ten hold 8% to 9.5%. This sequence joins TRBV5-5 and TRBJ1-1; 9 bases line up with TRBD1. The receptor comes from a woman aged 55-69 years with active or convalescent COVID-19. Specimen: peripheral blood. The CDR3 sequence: CASSLYTGGNSNTEAFF. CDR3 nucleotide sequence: TGTGCCAGCAGCTTGTATACAGGGGGCAACTCGAACACTGAAGCTTTCTTT.